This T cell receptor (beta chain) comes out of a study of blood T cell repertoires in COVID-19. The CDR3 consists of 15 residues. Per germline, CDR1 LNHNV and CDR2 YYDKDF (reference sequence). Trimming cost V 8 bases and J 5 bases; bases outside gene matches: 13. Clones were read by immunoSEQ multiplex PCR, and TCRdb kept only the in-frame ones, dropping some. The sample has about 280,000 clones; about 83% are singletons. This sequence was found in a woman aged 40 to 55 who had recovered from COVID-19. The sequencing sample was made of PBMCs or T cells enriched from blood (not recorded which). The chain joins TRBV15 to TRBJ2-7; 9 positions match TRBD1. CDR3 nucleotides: TGTGCCACCCAGCGACTGATCGGGACAGGGAACGAGCAGTACTTC. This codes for CATQRLIGTGNEQYF.